This T cell receptor beta chain appears in the sequencing data of a study of blood T cell repertoires in COVID-19. Study background: Material from acute and convalescent COVID-19 was sourced from the United States, Italy and Spain.

The CDR3 extends over 13 amino acids. Trimming shortened V by 1 base and J by 5 bases, and 9 bases separated the two germline ends. Germline loops: CDR1 SGHTA, CDR2 FQGNSA. Produced via immunoSEQ multiplex PCR; TCRdb's table is partial and in-frame only. In the table there are 150,000 to 180,000 clones, about 85% of which are singletons. This receptor was obtained from a man aged 55 to 70 with COVID-19, enrolled during active disease. This chain links TRBV7-2 with TRBJ2-7, with D perhaps matching TRBD1 (5 bases). The source material was peripheral blood. The CDR3 reads CASSLEGWNEQYF. CDR3 nucleotides: TGTGCCAGCAGCTTAGAGGGGTGGAACGAGCAGTACTTC.